This TCR beta chain was observed in a study of CD8 T cells in ankylosing spondylitis. Findings and caveats of the study: A subset of motif variants has previously been described in the synovial fluid and blood of reactive arthritis.

The CDR3 is 15 residues long. V lost 1 base, J lost 5 bases, and 15 bases lay in between. Germline values: CDR1 DFQATT, CDR2 SNEGSKA (reference sequence). In TCRdb, the 5' RACE reads were re-called with MiXCR into one record per CDR3 protein. This table has under 300,000 distinct CDR3 sequences, 8% to 9.5% appearing once. This clonotype showed up just a few times. Antigen: not known. The chain couples TRBV20-1 to TRBJ1-5; weak D call: TRBD1 (6 bases). Sequencing was done on a sample of blood, either unsorted or a sorted T cell fraction (not recorded which). This TCR came from a male donor with ankylosing spondylitis or in good health (not recorded which). CDR3 DNA sequence: TGCAGTGCTAGAGTTCGGGGGGCTTGGGATCAGCCCCAGCATTTT. Translating gives CSARVRGAWDQPQHF.